This T cell receptor beta chain was identified in a study of cytomegalovirus exposure and HLA in healthy donors. PCR involved 60 Vbeta and 13 Jbeta primers. The protocol was immunoSEQ multiplex PCR, while the TCRdb copy is restricted to in-frame clones and leaves out a portion. The repertoire holds approximately 150,000 clones, with 70% to 85% as singletons. About this clone: Its antigen is currently unknown.

Germline V gene data show CDR1 as LNHDA and CDR2 as SQIVND (reference sequence). V gave up 5 bases and J gave up 6 bases; unmatched junction bases: 9. CDR3 length: 15 amino acids. Study results and caveats: The analysis excluded some indistinguishable V segments, including TRBV6-2 and TRBV6-3. Altogether, 160 or so TCR beta chains were recorded as cytomegalovirus-associated. As a later analysis revealed, the rate of TCR association differed by HLA locus, with DRB1 most and HLA-C fewest.

The material sequenced was PBMCs. The TCR originated in a man between 18 and 35 years old in good health and CMV-seronegative. The rearrangement joins TRBV19 to TRBJ2-1, with TRBD2 matching over 8 bases. The CDR3 reads CASSSGTRGSNEQFF. The CDR3 region has the DNA TGTGCCAGTAGTTCCGGGACTAGGGGGTCCAATGAGCAGTTCTTC. Using reference TRBV19 and TRBJ2-1 for the parts outside the CDR3, the full variable domain is DGGITQSPKYLFRKEGQNVTLSCEQNLNHDAMYWYRQDPGQGLRLIYYSQIVNDFQKGDIAEGYSVSREKKESFPLTVTSAQKNPTAFYLCASSSGTRGSNEQFFGPGTRLTVL.